A single sample gave rise to the 17 T cell receptor beta chains below, sequenced in a study of cytomegalovirus exposure and HLA in healthy donors. PCR used 60 Vbeta primers and 13 Jbeta primers. TCRdb's copy holds only in-frame clones and misses some; the assay was immunoSEQ multiplex PCR. Of around 72,000 clones in the sample, 60% to 75% are singletons; the top ten hold about 20%. Sequencing was performed on PBMCs. The receptor set was obtained from a man aged 40-49 years in good health and CMV-seropositive.

V gene TRBV2 combines with J gene TRBJ1-2; TRBD1 matches at 10 bases. Germline lookup yields CDR1 SNHLY and CDR2 FYNNEI. The length of the CDR3 is 16 residues. V lost 10 bases to trimming and J lost 0 bases; unmatched junction nucleotides: 11. CDR3 bases: TGTGCCACTTTAGCAGGGACAGGGGAGTCTAACTATGGCTACACCTTC. It is translated as CATLAGTGESNYGYTF.

The rearrangement uses TRBV13 and TRBJ2-5; weak D call: TRBD2 (6 bases). Germline values: CDR1 PRHDT, CDR2 FYEKMQ (reference sequence). The V and J ends lost 1 base and 5 bases respectively, with 14 bases between them. The CDR3 extends over 15 amino acids. This chain's CDR3 is CASSLVRGMSETQYF. In DNA form, the CDR3 reads TGTGCCAGCAGCTTAGTTCGGGGGATGTCTGAGACCCAGTACTTC. The variable domain in full, completed from reference TRBV13 and TRBJ2-5, reads AAGVIQSPRHLIKEKRETATLKCYPIPRHDTVYWYQQGPGQDPQFLISFYEKMQSDKGSIPDRFSAQQFSDYHSELNMSSLELGDSALYFCASSLVRGMSETQYFGPGTRLLVL.

The J gene is TRBJ1-2, the V gene TRBV29-1; possible D gene TRBD1, 6 bases. CDR1 and CDR2 from the germline V gene are SQVTM and ANQGSEA. Trimming stripped 5 bases from V and 6 bases from J, with 16 bases between. The CDR3 length is 13 residues. Written as DNA, the CDR3 is TGCAGCGTTATAACAGGGCCTTTTGATGGCTACACCTTC. It specifies CSVITGPFDGYTF.

Only a few counts were recorded for this clone. The genes are TRBV7-3 and TRBJ1-1, with D tentatively TRBD1 (5 bases). Germline values: CDR1 SGHTA, CDR2 FQGTGA. V gave up 2 bases and J gave up 8 bases, with 6 bases separating them. This CDR3 spans 11 amino acids. The CDR3 DNA reads as TGTGCCAGCAGCTTAGGGGGGGAAGCTTTCTTT. Protein sequence: CASSLGGEAFF.

The chain uses TRBV30 and TRBJ2-5; D not resolved. Trimming cost V 5 bases and J 3 bases, with 13 bases left between them. CDR3 length: 13 residues. From germline, CDR1 is GTSNPN and CDR2 SVGIG (reference sequence). DNA for the CDR3: TGTGCCTGGTCTTCTACAGTTAAAGAGACCCAGTACTTC. It specifies CAWSSTVKETQYF.

The genes are TRBV6-1 and TRBJ2-5, with a weak D call TRBD1 (6 bases). V gave up 0 bases and J gave up 5 bases, with 16 bases separating them. This CDR3 is built from 16 residues. Germline CDR1 is MNHNS and CDR2 is SASEGT. The CDR3 DNA reads as TGTGCCAGCAGTGAAGCGGGGGACATAAGGCGCGAGACCCAGTACTTC. Protein product: CASSEAGDIRRETQYF.

This clone was seen more than once but under ten times. This rearrangement joins TRBV5-6 to TRBJ2-1, with TRBD2 matching over 10 bases. Germline-derived CDR1 and CDR2 are SGHDT and YYEEEE. V lost 4 bases to trimming and J lost 0 bases; unmatched junction nucleotides: 4. The CDR3 length is 16 residues. CDR3 in amino acids: CASSPLAGVSYNEQFF. CDR3 coding DNA: TGTGCCAGCAGCCCCCTAGCGGGGGTCTCCTACAATGAGCAGTTCTTC.

The rearrangement uses TRBV10-3 and TRBJ2-7; no clear D. The CDR3 length is 11 residues. In germline, CDR1 is ENHRY, CDR2 SYGVKD. V shed 8 bases and J shed 2 bases, with 7 bases lying between them. CDR3 region: CAIGVTYEQYF. CDR3 nucleotide sequence: TGTGCCATCGGTGTTACCTACGAGCAGTACTTC.

This chain joins TRBV5-4 and TRBJ1-5; tentative D call: TRBD1 (5 bases). Trimming cost V 2 bases and J 8 bases, with 11 bases left between them. In germline, CDR1 is SGHNT, CDR2 YYREEE (reference sequence). The CDR3 has 13 residues. The CDR3 spells CASSFGRGEPQHF. The DNA of the CDR3 is TGTGCCAGCAGCTTCGGACGGGGGGAGCCCCAGCATTTT.

This clone was counted a few times. This sequence joins TRBV30 and TRBJ1-6, with 9 bases that match TRBD1. Germline values: CDR1 GTSNPN, CDR2 SVGIG (reference sequence). Trimming at V came to 5 bases and at J to 8 bases, leaving 10 bases not matched to a gene. CDR3 length equals 15 residues. The CDR3 spells CAWVVPGQGHSPLHF. CDR3 sequence (DNA): TGTGCCTGGGTCGTACCGGGACAGGGTCATTCACCCCTCCACTTT.

The chain uses TRBV5-1 and TRBJ2-3; TRBD2 matches 8 bases. The junction had 4 bases not matched to a gene; V was cut back by 0 bases and J by 1 base. The CDR3 loop spans 16 amino acids. CDR1 SGHRS and CDR2 YFSETQ come from the germline V gene. The CDR3: CASSLVDSGGTDTQYF. The CDR3 nucleotides read TGCGCCAGCAGCTTGGTTGATAGCGGGGGCACAGATACGCAGTATTTT.

The CDR3 nucleotides read TGCGCCAGCAGTGAGAATAGCGGGGGCGAGTTCCCCTACAATGAGCAGTTCTTC. Translated: CASSENSGGEFPYNEQFF. The chain recombines TRBV10-2 with TRBJ2-1; the match to TRBD2 covers 9 bases. In germline, CDR1 is WSHSY, CDR2 SAAADI. The CDR3 is 18 residues long. V shed 2 bases, J shed 2 bases, and the junction held 10 bases outside the gene matches.

This sequence joins TRBV7-2 and TRBJ1-3, with a tentative D call TRBD1 (6 bases). This CDR3 is built from 14 residues. Trimming cost V 5 bases and J 4 bases, with 12 bases left between them. Germline lookup yields CDR1 SGHTA and CDR2 FQGNSA. The CDR3 reads CASSTYGQGNTIYF. DNA of the CDR3: TGTGCCAGCAGCACCTACGGACAGGGAAACACCATATATTTT. The entire variable domain, with the rest obtained from reference TRBV7-2 and TRBJ1-3, is as follows: GAGVSQSPSNKVTEKGKDVELRCDPISGHTALYWYRQSLGQGLEFLIYFQGNSAPDKSGLPSDRFSAERTGGSVSTLTIQRTQQEDSAVYLCASSTYGQGNTIYFGEGSWLTVV.

Points on this clone: A junction boundary mismatches the germline segment, possibly from a read error. Other DNA sequences in the same sample also yield this CDR3. The rearrangement joins TRBV7-8 to TRBJ1-6; the D is unclear. The CDR3 loop spans 15 amino acids. Germline V lookup: CDR1 SGHVS, CDR2 FQNEAQ. The CDR3 bases are TGTGCCAGCAGCCCTCCGGAGGGCCTTAATTCCCCCCTCCACTTT. It encodes CASSPPEGLNSPLHF.

The chain employs TRBV11-3 and TRBJ1-1; D is unresolved. Germline V gene data show CDR1 as SGHNT and CDR2 as YENEEA. The V and J ends lost 1 base and 1 base respectively, with 7 bases between them. The CDR3 spans 14 residues. CDR3 residues: CASSLGSGNTEAFF. CDR3 DNA sequence: TGTGCCAGCAGCTTAGGGAGCGGGAACACTGAAGCTTTCTTT.

This sequence joins TRBV9 and TRBJ1-1; 8 nucleotides agree with TRBD1. Germline CDR1 and CDR2: SGDLS and YYNGEE. Trimming took 2 bases from V and 7 from J; bases not matched to a gene: 7. CDR3 length: 14 residues. CDR3 sequence (DNA): TGTGCCAGCAGCGTGGACAGGGTGACAAGTGAAGCTTTCTTT. Translated, it gives CASSVDRVTSEAFF. The variable domain in full, with the rest retrieved from reference TRBV9 and TRBJ1-1, is DSGVTQTPKHLITATGQRVTLRCSPRSGDLSVYWYQQSLDQGLQFLIQYYNGEERAKGNILERFSAQQFPDLHSELNLSSLELGDSALYFCASSVDRVTSEAFFGQGTRLTVV.

The chain is built from TRBV7-9 and TRBJ2-7; D is unclear. V shed 2 bases and J shed 7 bases, with 12 bases lying between them. Looked up from germline, CDR1 is SEHNR and CDR2 is FQNEAQ (reference sequence). CDR3 length: 13 amino acids. The chain's CDR3 is CASSLNQNGEQYF. CDR3 DNA sequence: TGTGCCAGCAGCTTAAACCAAAACGGGGAGCAGTACTTC.